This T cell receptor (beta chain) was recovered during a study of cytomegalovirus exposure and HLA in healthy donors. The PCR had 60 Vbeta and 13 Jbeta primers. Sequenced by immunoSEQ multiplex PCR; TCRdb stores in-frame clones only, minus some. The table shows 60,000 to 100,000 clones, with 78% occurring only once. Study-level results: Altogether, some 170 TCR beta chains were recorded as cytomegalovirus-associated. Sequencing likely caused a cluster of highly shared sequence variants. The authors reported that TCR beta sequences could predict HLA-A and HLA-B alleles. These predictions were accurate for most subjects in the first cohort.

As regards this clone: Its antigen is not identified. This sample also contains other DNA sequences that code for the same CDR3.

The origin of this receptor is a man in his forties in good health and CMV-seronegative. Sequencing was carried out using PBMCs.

In DNA form, the CDR3 reads TGTGCCAGCAGCGTAGTCCCAGGGGGTGCTGGGGCCAACGTCCTGACTTTC. Translation: CASSVVPGGAGANVLTF. The gene calls are TRBV9 and TRBJ2-6; 7 bases match TRBD1. Germline loops: CDR1 SGDLS, CDR2 YYNGEE. V shed 0 bases, J shed 2 bases, and the junction held 5 bases outside the gene matches. CDR3 length: 17 residues.